These 2 T cell receptor beta chains came from one sample sequenced in a study of shared clonotypes between healthy human individuals. The method was immunoSEQ multiplex PCR; TCRdb's version includes in-frame clones alone and lacks a portion of them. The sample holds some 1,400,000 clones, 96% seen once. The sequencing input was naive CD4+ T cells sorted from blood. Documented subset: CD45RA+ positively selected. The receptor set was obtained from a man under 40 in good health.

The chain has TRBV11-2 and TRBJ1-4, with no clear D. Germline V lookup: CDR1 SGHAT, CDR2 FQNNGV. The CDR3 is 12 residues long. V was shortened by 3 bases and J by 8 bases, with 7 bases between the two germline ends. CDR3 in DNA: TGTGCCAGCAGCTTTTACGGGGAAAAACTGTTTTTT. It yields the protein CASSFYGEKLFF.

V is TRBV25-1 and J is TRBJ2-1; D might be TRBD2 (5 bases). This CDR3 has 15 residues. Germline V CDR1 and CDR2: MGHDK, SYGVNS. Trimming removed 2 bases from V and 6 bases from J, with 14 bases in between. In DNA, the CDR3 is TGTGCCAGCAGTGAAAGCGGCCGACCACTCAATGAGCAGTTCTTC. Amino acid sequence: CASSESGRPLNEQFF. Full variable domain (missing parts from reference TRBV25-1 and TRBJ2-1): EADIYQTPRYLVIGTGKKITLECSQTMGHDKMYWYQQDPGMELHLIHYSYGVNSTEKGDLSSESTVSRIRTEHFPLTLESARPSHTSQYLCASSESGRPLNEQFFGPGTRLTVL.